One and the same sample provided the 24 T cell receptor beta chains below, sequenced in a study of OX40 agonist ivuxolimab in advanced cancers. Profiled with immunoSEQ multiplex PCR; TCRdb holds only in-frame clones, not every one. The table lists about 46,000 clones, 88% of them singletons. Here the sequenced sample was CD4+ or CD8+ T cells sorted from blood, taken in a trial of the OX40 agonist ivuxolimab. These receptors originate from an adult with an advanced solid tumor such as melanoma, head and neck, liver or kidney cancer.

The V and J genes are TRBV19 and TRBJ1-2; no firm D call. This CDR3 has 15 residues. V was clipped by 5 bases and J by 4 bases, with 17 bases between them. Germline V gives CDR1 LNHDA, CDR2 SQIVND (reference sequence). The CDR3 DNA follows: TGTGCCAGTAGTCCTGACGGGGTTCCCGGCTATGGCTACACCTTC. Translation gives CASSPDGVPGYGYTF.

This chain uses TRBV7-9 with TRBJ2-2; tentative D call: TRBD2 (5 bases). Per the germline V gene, CDR1 is SEHNR and CDR2 is FQNEAQ (reference sequence). CDR3 size: 15 residues. V lost 1 base and J lost 5, with 11 bases in between. CDR3: CASSLVALKTGELFF. CDR3 DNA: TGTGCCAGCAGCTTAGTAGCGCTCAAAACCGGGGAGCTGTTTTTT. The variable domain in full, completed from reference TRBV7-9 and TRBJ2-2, reads DTGVSQNPRHKITKRGQNVTFRCDPISEHNRLYWYRQTLGQGPEFLTYFQNEAQLEKSRLLSDRFSAERPKGSFSTLEIQRTEQGDSAMYLCASSLVALKTGELFFGEGSRLTVL.

This clone was picked up a small number of times. The V gene is TRBV5-1, the J gene TRBJ2-1, with TRBD2 matching 8 bases. CDR3 size: 17 residues. Trimming removed 2 bases from V and 10 bases from J; junction bases left unmatched: 17. Germline V gene data show CDR1 as SGHRS and CDR2 as YFSETQ. CDR3 coding DNA: TGCGCCAGCAGCTTTCCCTCGGGAGGGACTAGGGTGGAGGAGCAGTTCTTC. This translates into CASSFPSGGTRVEEQFF.

This clone was observed a few times. J is TRBJ1-6 and V is TRBV4-1, with 7 nucleotides matching TRBD1. V dropped 5 bases and J dropped 5; count of bases not matched to a gene: 9. The CDR3 is made up of 16 amino acids. In germline, CDR1 is MGHRA, CDR2 YSYEKL. CDR3 bases: TGCGCCAGCAGCTTCCGGACCGGGACAGATAATTCACCCCTCCACTTT. Its protein is CASSFRTGTDNSPLHF.

The chain has TRBV6-5 and TRBJ1-2, with 8 bases identical to TRBD1. The CDR3 totals 15 residues. The J segment lost 4 bases and the V segment lost 6 bases, leaving 10 bases of the junction unmatched. Germline V gene data show CDR1 as MNHEY and CDR2 as SVGAGI. CDR3 region: CASSYTTGAVYGYTF. CDR3 DNA: TGTGCCAGCAGCTACACGACAGGGGCGGTCTATGGCTACACCTTC.

The rearrangement uses TRBV27 and TRBJ1-3; D gene unclear. This CDR3 is 14 amino acids long. Trimming stripped 1 base from V and 0 bases from J, with 4 bases between. Per the germline V gene, CDR1 is MNHEY and CDR2 is SMNVEV (reference sequence). CDR3 nucleotides: TGTGCCAGCAGTTTATTCAGCTCTGGAAACACCATATATTTT. Its protein product is CASSLFSSGNTIYF.

This chain connects TRBV5-1 to TRBJ2-5, with D unclear. Trimming pared 0 bases from V and 1 base from J, leaving 10 bases between. Germline assignment: CDR1 SGHRS and CDR2 YFSETQ. The CDR3 has 15 amino acids. CDR3 nucleotide sequence: TGCGCCAGCAGCTTGGGGTCATTTCTCCAAGAGACCCAGTACTTC. Protein sequence: CASSLGSFLQETQYF.

The J gene is TRBJ2-7, the V gene TRBV5-6; 10 bases are shared with TRBD1. The CDR3 extends over 15 amino acids. CDR1 and CDR2 from the germline V gene are SGHDT and YYEEEE. Losses at the gene ends were 0 bases for V and 3 bases for J; bases not matched to a gene: 3. CDR3 region: CASSLAGQGDYEQYF. CDR3 coding DNA: TGTGCCAGCAGCTTGGCCGGACAGGGGGACTACGAGCAGTACTTC.

The chain links TRBV9 to TRBJ2-3, with TRBD2 matching over 8 bases. This CDR3 region has 16 residues. The V gene's germline CDR1 is SGDLS and CDR2 YYNGEE. Trimming cost V 0 bases and J 2 bases; bases outside gene matches: 5. CDR3 in amino acids: CASSVEQRGTTDTQYF. The CDR3 DNA reads as TGTGCCAGCAGCGTAGAGCAGCGGGGGACCACAGATACGCAGTATTTT.

This chain uses TRBV2 with TRBJ2-1, with D perhaps matching TRBD1 (6 bases). The CDR3 totals 16 residues. The germline V and J ends were trimmed by 2 bases and 1 base, with 12 bases remaining between them. From germline, CDR1 is SNHLY and CDR2 FYNNEI. This chain's CDR3 is CASSEQGLSSYNEQFF. CDR3 nucleotides: TGTGCCAGCAGTGAACAGGGGTTATCGTCCTACAATGAGCAGTTCTTC.

This chain connects TRBV27 to TRBJ2-7; 8 bases match TRBD2. The CDR3 length is 14 residues. Germline V gene data show CDR1 as MNHEY and CDR2 as SMNVEV (reference sequence). J lost 2 bases, V lost 5 bases, and 5 bases had no gene match. The CDR3 sequence: CASSTRTSTYEQYF. The CDR3 DNA sequence: TGTGCCAGCAGTACACGGACTAGCACCTACGAGCAGTACTTC.

The sample holds a few counts of this clone. The V call is TRBV6-4, the J call TRBJ2-1; D is perhaps TRBD1 (5 bases). This CDR3 comprises 15 residues. From germline, CDR1 is MRHNA and CDR2 SNTAGT. V lost 3 bases to trimming and J lost 4 bases, with 13 bases between them. The CDR3 DNA follows: TGTGCCAGCAGTGAGGAAGGACAAGAGTACAATGAGCAGTTCTTC. Protein: CASSEEGQEYNEQFF.

This clone was seen once. The chain couples TRBV6-5 to TRBJ1-2; the match to TRBD1 covers 7 bases. V gave up 0 bases and J gave up 7 bases; unmatched junction bases: 8. This CDR3 contains 15 residues. The germline CDR1 and CDR2 sequences are MNHEY and SVGAGI. This CDR3 reads CASSYSGAGGFGYTF. The CDR3 nucleotides read TGTGCCAGCAGTTACTCAGGGGCAGGGGGGTTTGGCTACACCTTC.

The chain joins TRBV27 to TRBJ2-7; D unclear. In germline, CDR1 is MNHEY, CDR2 SMNVEV (reference sequence). V was pared by 3 bases and J by 4 bases, with 7 bases between. The length of the CDR3 is 12 residues. The CDR3 DNA reads as TGTGCCAGCAGTTTTAAAGGGTACGAGCAGTACTTC. This gives the protein CASSFKGYEQYF.

This chain connects TRBV4-1 to TRBJ2-4, with TRBD2 matching 10 bases. The CDR3 is 13 amino acids. The germline gives CDR1 MGHRA, CDR2 YSYEKL. V dropped 6 bases and J dropped 7; count of bases not matched to a gene: 3. The CDR3 protein is CASRGGLANIQYF. The CDR3 region has the DNA TGCGCCAGCAGAGGGGGACTAGCGAACATTCAGTACTTC.

This chain links TRBV28 with TRBJ1-2; no clear D. The CDR3 length is 14 residues. The germline V gene encodes CDR1 MDHEN and CDR2 SYDVKM. The germline V and J ends were trimmed by 3 bases and 1 base, with 9 bases remaining between them. The CDR3 sequence: CASSLNSFNYGYTF. CDR3 sequence (DNA): TGTGCCAGCAGTTTGAACAGCTTTAACTATGGCTACACCTTC.

The chain uses TRBV13 and TRBJ2-2; no definite D call. CDR1 and CDR2 from the germline V gene are PRHDT and FYEKMQ (reference sequence). Trimming took 0 bases from V and 4 from J, leaving 9 bases between them. The CDR3 loop spans 15 amino acids. The CDR3 spells CASSLGRRGTGELFF. The CDR3 DNA sequence: TGTGCCAGCAGCTTAGGCCGACGTGGCACCGGGGAGCTGTTTTTT.

V and J are TRBV7-2 and TRBJ2-7; D is perhaps TRBD2 (6 bases). The germline CDR1 and CDR2 sequences are SGHTA and FQGNSA. V lost 1 base and J 9 bases, leaving 10 bases between the germline ends. The CDR3 is made up of 12 amino acids. CDR3 residues: CASSLVRGMQYF. CDR3 DNA sequence: TGTGCCAGCAGCTTAGTGCGGGGAATGCAGTACTTC.

The chain employs TRBV27 and TRBJ2-2; TRBD1 matches 9 bases. The CDR3 runs to 16 residues. Germline V gene data show CDR1 as MNHEY and CDR2 as SMNVEV (reference sequence). V gave up 6 bases and J gave up 5 bases; unmatched junction bases: 10. CDR3 residues: CASSLGTGKGTGELFF. The CDR3 nucleotides are TGTGCCAGCAGCCTCGGGACAGGGAAGGGAACCGGGGAGCTGTTTTTT.

V is TRBV12-2 and J is TRBJ2-2; TRBD1 reflects the table's D call only, with no check against the DNA. TRBV12-2 is noted as a pseudogene. The CDR3 has 17 amino acids. This CDR3 is CASRLAGRSGNTGELFF. The CDR3 region has the DNA TGTGCAAGTCGCTTAGCTGGGCGATCTGGGAACACCGGGGAGCTGTTTTTT.

The rearrangement links TRBV7-2 to TRBJ2-3; 12 bases fit TRBD2. Germline loops: CDR1 SGHTA, CDR2 FQGNSA. The V gene end was trimmed by 1 base and the J gene end by 1 base; junction bases not matched to a gene: 0. This CDR3 region has 16 residues. The CDR3 loop is CASSLGTSGGTDTQYF. DNA of the CDR3: TGTGCCAGCAGCTTAGGGACTAGCGGGGGCACAGATACGCAGTATTTT.

With regard to this clone: One end of the junction is discordant with germline, which a read error may explain. The chain recombines TRBV6-6 with TRBJ2-7, with D unclear. The CDR3 length is 11 residues. CDR1 MNHNY and CDR2 SVGAGI come from the germline V gene (reference sequence). CDR3 in amino acids: CASSHSYEQYF. The CDR3 DNA follows: TGTGCCAGCAGTCACTCCTACGAGCAGTACTTC.

The chain combines TRBV4-2 with TRBJ1-3; 7 nucleotides align to TRBD1. CDR1 and CDR2 (germline): LGHNA, YNFKEQ. The CDR3 covers 14 residues. V was clipped by 5 bases and J by 4 bases; unmatched bases: 5. In DNA, the CDR3 is TGTGCCAGCAGCAGAGGGGGCGACGGAAACACCATATATTTT. It codes for CASSRGGDGNTIYF.

This clone was detected a few times. The chain combines TRBV2 with TRBJ1-1; D not resolved. Per the germline V gene, CDR1 is SNHLY and CDR2 is FYNNEI. The germline V and J ends were trimmed by 3 bases and 4 bases, with 6 bases remaining between them. The CDR3 consists of 12 residues. CDR3 in amino acids: CASSDMGTEAFF. The CDR3 DNA is TGTGCCAGCAGTGACATGGGCACTGAAGCTTTCTTT.